These 14 T cell receptor beta chains share one sample of origin, sequenced in a study of cytomegalovirus exposure and HLA in healthy donors. TCRdb's table, derived via immunoSEQ multiplex PCR, lists solely in-frame clones and lacks some. The table has under 200,000 clones, 86% seen once. The sample consisted of PBMCs. The receptors were gathered from a young woman in good health and CMV-seronegative.

The V call is TRBV19, the J call TRBJ1-2; D uncertain. CDR1 LNHDA and CDR2 SQIVND come from the germline V gene (reference sequence). The CDR3 has 12 amino acids. The V end was cut by 7 bases, the J end by 5 bases, with 11 bases between. CDR3 sequence: CASNHRRYGYTF. The CDR3 DNA reads as TGTGCCAGTAACCACAGAAGGTATGGCTACACCTTC.

This rearrangement joins TRBV19 to TRBJ2-5; D is ambiguous. CDR1 LNHDA and CDR2 SQIVND come from the germline V gene (reference sequence). The V gene lost 4 bases and the J gene lost 3 bases, with 9 bases spanning the gap. The CDR3 totals 13 residues. Here the CDR3 reads CASSNWLKETQYF. The CDR3, as DNA: TGTGCCAGTAGTAATTGGCTGAAAGAGACCCAGTACTTC. Drawing the rest from reference TRBV19 and TRBJ2-5, the complete variable domain is DGGITQSPKYLFRKEGQNVTLSCEQNLNHDAMYWYRQDPGQGLRLIYYSQIVNDFQKGDIAEGYSVSREKKESFPLTVTSAQKNPTAFYLCASSNWLKETQYFGPGTRLLVL.

This rearrangement joins TRBV14 to TRBJ1-2, with 8 bases that match TRBD1. V lost 1 base and J lost 8; bases outside the gene matches: 9. The CDR3 is 15 residues long. CDR1 and CDR2 from the germline V gene are SGHDN and FVKESK. This chain's CDR3 is CASSQGQTGAGGYTF. The CDR3 coding sequence is TGTGCCAGCAGCCAAGGGCAGACAGGGGCCGGGGGCTACACCTTC.

This clone has just one count. The V call is TRBV2, the J call TRBJ2-6; D possibly corresponds to TRBD2 (5 bases). CDR1 and CDR2 (germline): SNHLY, FYNNEI. CDR3 length: 18 residues. Deletions cut 8 bases from V and 2 bases from J, with 22 bases between. CDR3 region: CASVARGNWKTGANVLTF. The CDR3 region has the DNA TGTGCCAGCGTCGCCCGAGGGAATTGGAAGACTGGGGCCAACGTCCTGACTTTC. The whole variable domain, remainder taken from reference TRBV2 and TRBJ2-6, is EPEVTQTPSHQVTQMGQEVILRCVPISNHLYFYWYRQILGQKVEFLVSFYNNEISEKSEIFDDQFSVERPDGSNFTLKIRSTKLEDSAMYFCASVARGNWKTGANVLTFGAGSRLTVL.

The J gene is TRBJ2-5, the V gene TRBV11-2; D perhaps matches TRBD1 (5 bases). Germline V gene data show CDR1 as SGHAT and CDR2 as FQNNGV. Trimming removed 5 bases at V and 4 bases at J, with 17 bases between. CDR3 length: 15 residues. The chain's CDR3 is CASSRIKGVRETQYF. For the CDR3, the DNA is TGTGCCAGCAGCCGTATTAAAGGGGTCCGAGAGACCCAGTACTTC. The full variable domain, completed using reference TRBV11-2 and TRBJ2-5, is EAGVAQSPRYKIIEKRQSVAFWCNPISGHATLYWYQQILGQGPKLLIQFQNNGVVDDSQLPKDRFSAERLKGVDSTLKIQPAKLEDSAVYLCASSRIKGVRETQYFGPGTRLLVL.

This chain links TRBV9 with TRBJ2-3; a weak D match, TRBD1 (5 bases). Germline V lookup: CDR1 SGDLS, CDR2 YYNGEE. The CDR3 covers 17 residues. Deletions cut 0 bases from V and 2 bases from J, with 16 bases between. CDR3 sequence: CASSVDDSHLITDTQYF. The DNA of the CDR3 is TGTGCCAGCAGCGTAGATGACAGCCACCTAATCACAGATACGCAGTATTTT.

The gene calls are TRBV5-1 and TRBJ2-3; TRBD2 matches at 8 bases. Germline lookup yields CDR1 SGHRS and CDR2 YFSETQ. J gave up 3 bases and V 3 bases, and 9 bases lay outside the gene matches. The CDR3 spans 16 residues. The CDR3 here is CASSSRLAGSTDTQYF. The CDR3, as DNA: TGCGCCAGCAGCTCGCGTTTAGCGGGGTCGACAGATACGCAGTATTTT.

The rearrangement joins TRBV6-1 to TRBJ2-7; tentative D call: TRBD2 (5 bases). Germline V gene lookup returns CDR1 MNHNS and CDR2 SASEGT. Trimming shortened V by 6 bases and J by 6 bases, and 15 bases separated the two germline ends. The CDR3 consists of 13 residues. The CDR3 loop reads CASSPGVTGEQYF. The DNA for the CDR3 is TGTGCCAGCAGCCCCGGGGTTACTGGCGAGCAGTACTTC.

The chain joins TRBV27 to TRBJ1-2; weak D call: TRBD1 (5 bases). The CDR3 sequence is 14 residues long. Trimming pared 5 bases from V and 6 bases from J, leaving 16 bases between. Germline V gene lookup returns CDR1 MNHEY and CDR2 SMNVEV (reference sequence). CDR3 sequence (DNA): TGTGCCAGCAGTACCTGGGGCGAGCGAAATGGCTACACCTTC. Its translation is CASSTWGERNGYTF.

This chain connects TRBV19 to TRBJ2-1, with D unresolved. Trimming pared 2 bases from V and 8 bases from J, leaving 7 bases between. The CDR3 is 12 amino acids. Germline values: CDR1 LNHDA, CDR2 SQIVND (reference sequence). CDR3 DNA sequence: TGTGCCAGTAGTATAAGCGTCTATGAGCAGTTCTTC. Translation: CASSISVYEQFF.

The gene calls are TRBV13 and TRBJ2-7; D might be TRBD2 (6 bases). The V gene lost 3 bases and the J gene lost 3 bases, with 9 bases spanning the gap. Germline V lookup: CDR1 PRHDT, CDR2 FYEKMQ (reference sequence). This CDR3 has 13 amino acids. Written as DNA, the CDR3 is TGTGCCAGCAGCTTGGGGCGGGGCTACGAGCAGTACTTC. As protein: CASSLGRGYEQYF.

The chain recombines TRBV7-2 with TRBJ2-7; unclear D gene. The CDR3 runs 11 residues. V was shortened by 5 bases and J by 1 base, with 3 bases between the two germline ends. CDR1 and CDR2 from the germline V gene are SGHTA and FQGNSA. The CDR3 loop is CASSLSYEQYF. CDR3 coding DNA: TGTGCCAGCAGCCTATCCTACGAGCAGTACTTC.

The chain uses TRBV19 and TRBJ2-7, with D perhaps matching TRBD2 (5 bases). The CDR3 has 13 amino acids. Germline V gene lookup returns CDR1 LNHDA and CDR2 SQIVND (reference sequence). Trimming left V 5 bases short and J 6 bases short, with 14 bases between. The CDR3 protein is CASSGERGREQYF. The DNA for the CDR3 is TGTGCCAGTAGTGGGGAACGAGGGCGCGAGCAGTACTTC.

The chain has TRBV6-5 and TRBJ2-5; 10 bases line up with TRBD2. The CDR3 consists of 15 residues. The ends lost 7 bases at V and 4 bases at J; junction bases unmatched: 9. The germline gives CDR1 MNHEY, CDR2 SVGAGI. Here the CDR3 DNA reads TGTGCCAGCACCCGAGCGGGAGGGTTGAGAGAGACCCAGTACTTC. Translated: CASTRAGGLRETQYF.